Presented here are 30 T cell receptor beta chains from one specimen sequenced in a study of blood T cell repertoires in COVID-19. Measured with immunoSEQ multiplex PCR; TCRdb has only the in-frame clones, and not every one. The data contain fewer than 250,000 clones, 81% of them singletons. Material for sequencing was PBMCs or T cells enriched from blood (not recorded which). These receptors originate from a woman in her forties or fifties with acute COVID-19.

The V and J genes are TRBV28 and TRBJ1-3; D unresolved. Trimming left V 4 bases short and J 0 bases short, with 10 bases between. This CDR3 is 15 amino acids long. Germline V lookup: CDR1 MDHEN, CDR2 SYDVKM. CDR3 DNA: TGTGCCAGCAGTTCCCGGTATCCCTCTGGAAACACCATATATTTT. As protein: CASSSRYPSGNTIYF. Looking up the rest from reference TRBV28 and TRBJ1-3 gives the full variable domain: DVKVTQSSRYLVKRTGEKVFLECVQDMDHENMFWYRQDPGLGLRLIYFSYDVKMKEKGDIPEGYSVSREKKERFSLILESASTNQTSMYLCASSSRYPSGNTIYFGEGSWLTVV.

J is TRBJ2-7 and V is TRBV5-1, with D possibly matching TRBD2 (7 bases). V was shortened by 4 bases and J by 1 base, with 18 bases between the two germline ends. The germline gives CDR1 SGHRS, CDR2 YFSETQ. The CDR3 consists of 16 residues. CDR3 sequence (DNA): TGCGCCAGCAGCACCGGCGGACTAGGGGGTTCCTACGAGCAGTACTTC. It codes for CASSTGGLGGSYEQYF.

DNA of the CDR3: TGTGCCAGCAGCGCGACCCTGGGGGGGATGAACACTGAAGCTTTCTTT. This encodes CASSATLGGMNTEAFF. The chain has TRBV11-2 and TRBJ1-1; TRBD1 is a possible D gene (5 bases). Germline-derived CDR1 and CDR2 are SGHAT and FQNNGV. CDR3 length: 16 residues. Trimming cost V 5 bases and J 0 bases, with 16 bases left between them.

The chain is built from TRBV30 and TRBJ1-3, with D perhaps TRBD1 (5 bases). Per germline, CDR1 GTSNPN and CDR2 SVGIG (reference sequence). CDR3 length equals 11 residues. V lost 8 bases and J 4 bases, leaving 9 bases between the germline ends. CDR3 sequence reads: CAGTLGNTIYF. In DNA, the CDR3 is TGTGCCGGGACCCTAGGAAACACCATATATTTT.

The chain joins TRBV3-1 (or the pseudogene TRBV3-2) to TRBJ2-7; 8 bases fit TRBD1. Trimming took 4 bases from V and 2 from J; bases not matched to a gene: 7. Germline V CDR1 and CDR2: LGHDT, YNNKEL (reference sequence). This CDR3 contains 15 residues. The CDR3 loop reads CASSRVDRAAYEQYF. DNA of the CDR3: TGTGCCAGCAGCCGCGTGGACAGGGCGGCCTACGAGCAGTACTTC.

The chain employs TRBV5-8 and TRBJ2-7; possible D gene TRBD1, 5 bases. This CDR3 has 16 residues. Per the germline V gene, CDR1 is SGHTS and CDR2 is YDEGEE. Trimming took off 4 bases at V and 6 bases at J, with 23 bases between the two ends. This CDR3 is CASSRRDSYSSVEQYF. Here the CDR3 DNA reads TGTGCCAGCAGCCGGCGAGACAGTTATTCCTCGGTCGAGCAGTACTTC.

The V call is TRBV29-1, the J call TRBJ1-5; D may be TRBD1 (6 bases). The V and J ends lost 7 bases and 7 bases respectively, with 17 bases between them. Per germline, CDR1 SQVTM and CDR2 ANQGSEA. The CDR3 runs to 13 residues. CDR3 amino acids: CSAKLGAGQPQHF. As DNA, the CDR3 is TGCAGCGCCAAGTTGGGGGCAGGGCAGCCCCAGCATTTT.

This chain joins TRBV19 and TRBJ2-3; TRBD1 aligns across 7 bases. The germline gives CDR1 LNHDA, CDR2 SQIVND (reference sequence). The V gene end was trimmed by 7 bases and the J gene end by 6 bases; junction bases not matched to a gene: 19. This CDR3 is 17 amino acids long. The chain's CDR3 is CASKETGILGGDDTQYF. The CDR3 DNA reads TGTGCCAGTAAGGAGACAGGGATTTTAGGAGGCGACGATACGCAGTATTTT. The full variable domain, completed using reference TRBV19 and TRBJ2-3, is DGGITQSPKYLFRKEGQNVTLSCEQNLNHDAMYWYRQDPGQGLRLIYYSQIVNDFQKGDIAEGYSVSREKKESFPLTVTSAQKNPTAFYLCASKETGILGGDDTQYFGPGTRLTVL.

V gene TRBV9 combines with J gene TRBJ1-2; 9 bases are a match to TRBD1. V trimming: 0 bases; J trimming: 0 bases; junction bases outside the gene matches: 3. CDR1 is SGDLS and CDR2 is YYNGEE in the germline V gene. CDR3 length: 16 residues. In nucleotides, the CDR3 is TGTGCCAGCAGCGTAGGACAGGGGGAAACTAACTATGGCTACACCTTC. This sequence encodes CASSVGQGETNYGYTF.

In this sample, this clone turned up once. The chain uses TRBV27 and TRBJ2-5, with 7 bases identical to TRBD2. V lost 4 bases to trimming and J lost 6 bases; unmatched junction nucleotides: 8. This CDR3 spans 14 amino acids. Germline V gene data show CDR1 as MNHEY and CDR2 as SMNVEV (reference sequence). CDR3 nucleotide sequence: TGTGCCAGCAGTTCGGAGACTAGCCCGAAGACCCAGTACTTC. Its translation is CASSSETSPKTQYF.

The V call is TRBV6-5, the J call TRBJ2-1; tentatively, D is TRBD1 (5 bases). This CDR3 has 15 amino acids. Germline values: CDR1 MNHEY, CDR2 SVGAGI. Trimming removed 7 bases at V and 3 bases at J, with 16 bases between. Here the CDR3 DNA reads TGTGCCAGCACCCGAGTACAGGAGAACTACAATGAGCAGTTCTTC. Its protein product is CASTRVQENYNEQFF.

The chain has TRBV27 and TRBJ2-2; D might be TRBD2 (6 bases). The CDR3 has 14 residues. Germline values: CDR1 MNHEY, CDR2 SMNVEV (reference sequence). V gave up 7 bases and J gave up 4 bases, with 13 bases separating them. The CDR3 DNA follows: TGTGCCAGCAAAACTCTCGGGAGCACCGGGGAGCTGTTTTTT. Residues: CASKTLGSTGELFF.

This chain links TRBV9 with TRBJ2-3; TRBD2 aligns across 9 bases. Germline assignment: CDR1 SGDLS and CDR2 YYNGEE. Trimming removed 0 bases from V and 1 base from J; junction bases left unmatched: 12. The CDR3 has 19 amino acids. The CDR3 loop is CASSVVGGGLAPRTDTQYF. The CDR3 region has the DNA TGTGCCAGCAGCGTAGTTGGAGGGGGACTAGCCCCTCGCACAGATACGCAGTATTTT.

This chain uses TRBV19 with TRBJ1-4; D is ambiguous. V was trimmed by 1 base and J by 3 bases, leaving 9 bases between them. This CDR3 contains 15 residues. The germline V gene encodes CDR1 LNHDA and CDR2 SQIVND (reference sequence). The CDR3 DNA follows: TGTGCCAGTAGTATAGTCGGTTTTCCTAATGAAAAACTGTTTTTT. Residues: CASSIVGFPNEKLFF.

The V call is TRBV5-1, the J call TRBJ1-2; 7 positions agree with TRBD1. Germline loops: CDR1 SGHRS, CDR2 YFSETQ. Trimming removed 3 bases from V and 4 bases from J; junction bases left unmatched: 6. CDR3 length: 14 amino acids. As DNA, the CDR3 is TGCGCCAGCAGCTCCGACAGGGATCCCTATGGCTACACCTTC. Its translation is CASSSDRDPYGYTF.

V and J are TRBV27 and TRBJ2-1; 9 nucleotides line up with TRBD2. In germline, CDR1 is MNHEY, CDR2 SMNVEV (reference sequence). This CDR3 spans 15 amino acids. The J segment lost 4 bases and the V segment lost 6 bases, leaving 7 bases of the junction unmatched. CDR3 sequence (DNA): TGTGCCAGCAGGCAGCGGGAGGTCGTTTACAATGAGCAGTTCTTC. As protein: CASRQREVVYNEQFF.

The chain employs TRBV4-2 and TRBJ2-7; D unclear. Trimming removed 4 bases at V and 2 bases at J, with 15 bases between. The CDR3 length is 15 residues. Germline CDR1 LGHNA, CDR2 YNFKEQ. The CDR3 protein is CASSRRVEAAYEQYF. CDR3 sequence (DNA): TGTGCCAGCAGCCGCCGAGTTGAGGCGGCCTACGAGCAGTACTTC.

This clone was seen just once. The gene calls are TRBV28 and TRBJ1-1; TRBD1 is a possible D gene (5 bases). The CDR3 totals 12 residues. Germline V gene sequence: CDR1 MDHEN, CDR2 SYDVKM. V dropped 2 bases and J dropped 9 bases, with 10 bases sitting between them. The CDR3 DNA sequence: TGTGCCAGCAGTTTAGAAACAGGACAAGCTTTCTTT. This sequence encodes CASSLETGQAFF.

There are a few counts of this clone. The chain combines TRBV4-1 with TRBJ2-1; possibly TRBD2 for D (5 bases). Trimming took off 0 bases at V and 4 bases at J, with 13 bases between the two ends. The V gene's germline CDR1 is MGHRA and CDR2 YSYEKL. The CDR3 covers 16 residues. CDR3 protein: CASSQDVVGGYNEQFF. In DNA, the CDR3 is TGCGCCAGCAGCCAAGACGTGGTCGGCGGGTACAATGAGCAGTTCTTC.

J is TRBJ2-2 and V is TRBV5-1; TRBD1 is a possible D gene (6 bases). Germline V gives CDR1 SGHRS, CDR2 YFSETQ. This CDR3 region has 16 residues. The V gene lost 3 bases and the J gene lost 0 bases, with 12 bases spanning the gap. The CDR3 nucleotides read TGCGCCAGCAGCTCCAGGGGTGCCTCGAACACCGGGGAGCTGTTTTTT. Translating gives CASSSRGASNTGELFF.

The chain has TRBV24-1 and TRBJ2-1; 11 positions match TRBD2. Germline CDR1 KGHDR, CDR2 SFDVKD. V lost 6 bases and J lost 5; bases outside the gene matches: 17. The CDR3 length is 19 residues. This CDR3 is CATSTSVKTSSGRNNEQFF. The DNA for the CDR3 is TGTGCCACCAGTACCTCAGTAAAGACTTCTAGCGGGAGGAACAATGAGCAGTTCTTC.

V and J are TRBV14 and TRBJ1-4, with TRBD1 matching 8 bases. Trimming removed 0 bases from V and 8 bases from J; junction bases left unmatched: 8. The CDR3 is made up of 16 amino acids. The V gene's germline CDR1 is SGHDN and CDR2 FVKESK. CDR3 bases: TGTGCCAGCAGCCAAGATCCGCAGGGGGCGACAGAAAAACTGTTTTTT. Its protein is CASSQDPQGATEKLFF.

V usage is TRBV28 and J usage is TRBJ1-2; the D gene is possibly TRBD1 (5 bases). V gave up 6 bases and J gave up 0 bases, with 14 bases separating them. From germline, CDR1 is MDHEN and CDR2 SYDVKM. The CDR3 totals 15 residues. The CDR3 sequence is CASRTFWTSNYGYTF. The CDR3 nucleotides read TGTGCCAGCAGAACTTTTTGGACATCTAACTATGGCTACACCTTC.

This chain joins TRBV5-1 and TRBJ2-5; TRBD1 is a possible D gene (6 bases). This CDR3 region has 16 residues. V lost 4 bases and J 1 base, leaving 17 bases between the germline ends. Germline V gives CDR1 SGHRS, CDR2 YFSETQ. The CDR3 reads CASSAGQTASQETQYF. CDR3 in DNA: TGCGCCAGCAGCGCCGGACAGACAGCGTCCCAAGAGACCCAGTACTTC.

The gene calls are TRBV19 and TRBJ2-1, with 9 bases that match TRBD1. Germline trimming cut 4 bases from V and 1 base from J; bases unmatched to any gene: 5. Germline V gene lookup returns CDR1 LNHDA and CDR2 SQIVND (reference sequence). This CDR3 region has 16 residues. The CDR3, as DNA: TGTGCCAGTAGTACTACGACAGGGGGATCCTACAATGAGCAGTTCTTC. Amino acids: CASSTTTGGSYNEQFF.

This clone has more than one count but fewer than ten. This chain joins TRBV5-1 and TRBJ2-7; weak D call: TRBD2 (6 bases). This CDR3 comprises 13 residues. Germline assignment: CDR1 SGHRS and CDR2 YFSETQ. Trimming stripped 4 bases from V and 0 bases from J, with 8 bases between. CDR3 DNA sequence: TGCGCCAGCAGCATCGGGAGCTCCTACGAGCAGTACTTC. Its protein product is CASSIGSSYEQYF.

This chain links TRBV27 with TRBJ1-2; 8 bases align to TRBD1. V shed 0 bases and J 4 bases; nucleotides not matched to a gene: 10. The CDR3 consists of 17 residues. CDR1 is MNHEY, CDR2 SMNVEV, per germline (reference sequence). The CDR3 reads CASSLSLDRVSSYGYTF. The CDR3 DNA reads TGTGCCAGCAGTTTATCATTGGACAGGGTCAGTAGCTATGGCTACACCTTC.

The V and J genes are TRBV19 and TRBJ1-1; the match to TRBD1 covers 7 bases. The CDR3 loop spans 17 amino acids. The junction had 16 bases not matched to a gene; V was cut back by 5 bases and J by 4 bases. CDR1 is LNHDA, CDR2 SQIVND, per germline (reference sequence). The CDR3 DNA reads as TGTGCCAGTAGTCCAGGGGGGACAGCTCACGGAGGCACTGAAGCTTTCTTT. Protein: CASSPGGTAHGGTEAFF.

This sequence joins TRBV7-2 and TRBJ1-1; D might be TRBD1 (6 bases). CDR3 length: 14 residues. Germline lookup yields CDR1 SGHTA and CDR2 FQGNSA. V was clipped by 1 base and J by 11 bases, with 17 bases between them. The DNA for the CDR3 is TGTGCCAGCAGCTTAGATTCCACGACAGGAGGTGCTTTCTTT. Translated, it gives CASSLDSTTGGAFF. Full variable domain (missing parts from reference TRBV7-2 and TRBJ1-1): GAGVSQSPSNKVTEKGKDVELRCDPISGHTALYWYRQSLGQGLEFLIYFQGNSAPDKSGLPSDRFSAERTGGSVSTLTIQRTQQEDSAVYLCASSLDSTTGGAFFGQGTRLTVV.

The chain is built from TRBV18 and TRBJ2-5; 7 nucleotides line up with TRBD2. Germline V gene sequence: CDR1 KGHSH, CDR2 LQKENI. The CDR3 runs 12 residues. V was pared by 5 bases and J by 11 bases, with 8 bases of the junction left unmatched. CDR3 region: CASSSRDYSQYF. The DNA of the CDR3 is TGTGCCAGCTCAAGCCGGGACTACTCACAGTACTTC. Filled out from reference TRBV18 and TRBJ2-5, the complete variable domain reads NAGVMQNPRHLVRRRGQEARLRCSPMKGHSHVYWYRQLPEEGLKFMVYLQKENIIDESGMPKERFSAEFPKEGPSILRIQQVVRGDSAAYFCASSSRDYSQYFGPGTRLLVL.